A single sample is the source of the 26 T cell receptor beta chains below, sequenced in a study of blood T cell repertoires in COVID-19. Here immunoSEQ multiplex PCR was the method, and the copy in TCRdb shows in-frame clones only, minus some. The sample consists of 100,000 to 150,000 clones, roughly 80% of them appearing once. Sequencing was performed on peripheral blood. All receptors derive from a man of 80 years or more with COVID-19, enrolled during active disease.

This chain connects TRBV14 to TRBJ2-1; 13 bases match TRBD2. CDR1 is SGHDN and CDR2 is FVKESK in the germline V gene. The CDR3 has 16 residues. The ends lost 2 bases at V and 6 bases at J; junction bases unmatched: 4. CDR3 DNA sequence: TGTGCCAGCAGCCAAAAGGGGACTAGCGGGATCAATGAGCAGTTCTTC. This codes for CASSQKGTSGINEQFF.

The chain combines TRBV27 with TRBJ2-3; weak D call: TRBD2 (6 bases). The CDR3 has 15 residues. V lost 4 bases and J lost 2, with 13 bases in between. Germline V gene sequence: CDR1 MNHEY, CDR2 SMNVEV (reference sequence). CDR3 protein: CASSWLAGNTDTQYF. For the CDR3, the DNA is TGTGCCAGCAGTTGGTTGGCGGGAAACACAGATACGCAGTATTTT.

V and J are TRBV19 and TRBJ2-4; D is unclear. V gave up 7 bases and J gave up 0 bases, with 13 bases separating them. CDR1 is LNHDA, CDR2 SQIVND, per germline (reference sequence). This CDR3 is built from 15 residues. The CDR3 region is CASTPVPLAKNIQYF. For the CDR3, the DNA is TGTGCCAGTACCCCGGTGCCCCTAGCCAAAAACATTCAGTACTTC.

The chain carries TRBV5-5 and TRBJ2-7; 7 bases are a match to TRBD1. Unmatched junction bases numbered 1, after V lost 2 bases and J lost 2 bases. CDR3 size: 13 residues. CDR1 and CDR2 from the germline V gene are SGHKS and YYEKEE (reference sequence). The CDR3 region is CASSFQGAYEQYF. CDR3 nucleotides: TGTGCCAGCAGCTTTCAGGGGGCCTACGAGCAGTACTTC. Full variable domain (rest looked up from reference TRBV5-5 and TRBJ2-7): DAGVTQSPTHLIKTRGQQVTLRCSPISGHKSVSWYQQVLGQGPQFIFQYYEKEERGRGNFPDRFSARQFPNYSSELNVNALLLGDSALYLCASSFQGAYEQYFGPGTRLTVT.

Regarding this clone: Compared with germline, one end of the junction differs, possibly owing to a read error. Here the CDR3 reads CASSLGSGSSYEQYF. CDR3 DNA: TGTGCTAGCAGCTTGGGTAGCGGAAGCTCCTACGAGCAGTACTTC. V gene TRBV7-7 combines with J gene TRBJ2-7, with TRBD2 as a possible D gene (6 bases). The germline gives CDR1 SSHAT, CDR2 FNYEAQ (reference sequence). The CDR3 loop spans 15 amino acids.

This clone occurred once. The J gene is TRBJ2-2, the V gene TRBV6-5; D unresolved. Germline V gene data show CDR1 as MNHEY and CDR2 as SVGAGI. The CDR3 consists of 15 residues. Trimming stripped 0 bases from V and 4 bases from J, with 9 bases between. CDR3 region: CASSYSAPFTGELFF. The CDR3 DNA sequence: TGTGCCAGCAGTTACTCCGCGCCTTTCACCGGGGAGCTGTTTTTT.

This sequence joins TRBV28 and TRBJ1-4; D uncertain. This CDR3 is built from 13 residues. Germline CDR1 MDHEN, CDR2 SYDVKM. V gave up 5 bases and J gave up 7 bases, with 11 bases separating them. CDR3 in amino acids: CASSPVSGEKLFF. The CDR3 region has the DNA TGTGCCAGCAGTCCCGTGAGTGGTGAAAAACTGTTTTTT.

The CDR3 nucleotides are TGTGCCAGCAGTGAAGCGCTTATGTTCAGGGACCAAGAGACCCAGTACTTC. It specifies CASSEALMFRDQETQYF. The chain combines TRBV2 with TRBJ2-5; tentative D call: TRBD1 (5 bases). The ends were cut back, 0 bases at V and 0 bases at J, with 14 bases in the middle. Per germline, CDR1 SNHLY and CDR2 FYNNEI. The CDR3 length is 17 residues.

V gene TRBV5-1 combines with J gene TRBJ2-7; TRBD1 matches at 9 bases. V lost 7 bases to trimming and J lost 1 base; unmatched junction nucleotides: 3. From germline, CDR1 is SGHRS and CDR2 YFSETQ. CDR3 size: 13 residues. In DNA, the CDR3 is TGCGCCAGCGGGACAGGGTTTTCCTACGAGCAGTACTTC. Amino acid sequence: CASGTGFSYEQYF. Complete variable domain (other parts from reference TRBV5-1 and TRBJ2-7): KAGVTQTPRYLIKTRGQQVTLSCSPISGHRSVSWYQQTPGQGLQFLFEYFSETQRNKGNFPGRFSGRQFSNSRSEMNVSTLELGDSALYLCASGTGFSYEQYFGPGTRLTVT.

The chain carries TRBV5-4 and TRBJ1-2; D unclear. CDR1 is SGHNT and CDR2 is YYREEE in the germline V gene (reference sequence). CDR3 length: 12 residues. V lost 4 bases, J lost 5 bases, and 9 bases lay in between. DNA for the CDR3: TGTGCCAGCAGCCCCGACGGGTATGGCTACACCTTC. It translates to CASSPDGYGYTF.

There are a few counts of this clone. The chain employs TRBV6-1 and TRBJ1-3; D might be TRBD1 (6 bases). The germline gives CDR1 MNHNS, CDR2 SASEGT. This CDR3 comprises 17 residues. Trimming stripped 1 base from V and 3 bases from J, with 16 bases between. In nucleotides, the CDR3 is TGTGCCAGCAGTGAAGGGTTTGGGGGGGCGCGTGGAAACACCATATATTTT. It encodes CASSEGFGGARGNTIYF.

The V and J genes are TRBV6-5 and TRBJ1-1; D unresolved. CDR1 is MNHEY and CDR2 is SVGAGI in the germline V gene. V shed 0 bases and J shed 0 bases, with 8 bases lying between them. This CDR3 spans 15 amino acids. The DNA for the CDR3 is TGTGCCAGCAGTTACTCGTCGGGGATGAACACTGAAGCTTTCTTT. Residues: CASSYSSGMNTEAFF.

This clone has a single count. This sequence joins TRBV5-6 and TRBJ2-7, with 8 bases matching TRBD2. V shed 2 bases, J shed 1 base, and the junction held 8 bases outside the gene matches. The length of the CDR3 is 16 residues. Germline-derived CDR1 and CDR2 are SGHDT and YYEEEE. The CDR3 region has the DNA TGTGCCAGCAGCTTAGGTCTAGCGGGCCGTTCCTACGAGCAGTACTTC. Its translation is CASSLGLAGRSYEQYF.

The chain uses TRBV14 and TRBJ2-3; D is uncertain. Germline V gives CDR1 SGHDN, CDR2 FVKESK. The CDR3 is 14 amino acids. V was cut by 4 bases and J by 5 bases, with 13 bases left in between. The CDR3: CASSLNSPQDTQYF. The CDR3 region has the DNA TGTGCCAGCAGCCTGAATAGCCCTCAAGATACGCAGTATTTT. Full variable domain (outside the CDR3, taken from reference TRBV14 and TRBJ2-3): EAGVTQFPSHSVIEKGQTVTLRCDPISGHDNLYWYRRVMGKEIKFLLHFVKESKQDESGMPNNRFLAERTGGTYSTLKVQPAELEDSGVYFCASSLNSPQDTQYFGPGTRLTVL.

The gene calls are TRBV6-5 and TRBJ1-6; TRBD1 aligns across 7 bases. Germline V gives CDR1 MNHEY, CDR2 SVGAGI. The CDR3 runs 13 residues. V dropped 8 bases and J dropped 7; count of bases not matched to a gene: 5. The CDR3 DNA reads as TGTGCCAGCGGGGGGACAGTCAATTCACCCCTCCACTTT. Translating gives CASGGTVNSPLHF.

The rearrangement uses TRBV19 and TRBJ1-2; D gene ambiguous. The CDR3 length is 12 residues. Trimming left V 7 bases short and J 2 bases short, with 8 bases between. Germline lookup yields CDR1 LNHDA and CDR2 SQIVND (reference sequence). The CDR3 bases are TGTGCCAGTAATTCCTACAACTATGGCTACACCTTC. It specifies CASNSYNYGYTF.

The chain carries TRBV7-9 and TRBJ2-3; D not certain. V was trimmed by 2 bases and J by 2 bases, leaving 11 bases between them. Per the germline V gene, CDR1 is SEHNR and CDR2 is FQNEAQ (reference sequence). This CDR3 spans 15 amino acids. In DNA form, the CDR3 reads TGTGCCAGCAGCTTATTCGGCACAGACACAGATACGCAGTATTTT. It is translated as CASSLFGTDTDTQYF.

The CDR3 nucleotides are TGTGCCAGCAGCTCACAGATGGCCACACGACCATCCGCCTACTTC. This encodes CASSSQMATRPSAYF. The chain links TRBV5-4 to TRBJ2-5, with D unclear. CDR1 and CDR2 (germline): SGHNT, YYREEE (reference sequence). The V and J ends lost 3 bases and 14 bases respectively, with 26 bases between them. CDR3 length equals 15 residues.

The chain joins TRBV9 to TRBJ1-2, with 7 bases matching TRBD1. CDR3 size: 15 residues. Trimming at V came to 0 bases and at J to 6 bases, leaving 8 bases not matched to a gene. The germline CDR1 and CDR2 sequences are SGDLS and YYNGEE. In DNA form, the CDR3 reads TGTGCCAGCAGCGTAGAAGTCAGGGGGGTCGATGGCTACACCTTC. As protein: CASSVEVRGVDGYTF.

This clone was detected once. This chain uses TRBV28 with TRBJ1-1; TRBD1 matches 7 bases. The V gene's germline CDR1 is MDHEN and CDR2 SYDVKM. The CDR3 has 15 residues. V trimming: 5 bases; J trimming: 5 bases; junction bases outside the gene matches: 11. This CDR3 is CASSPNRGLWTEAFF. Here the CDR3 DNA reads TGTGCCAGCAGTCCGAACAGGGGACTCTGGACTGAAGCTTTCTTT. Looking up the rest from reference TRBV28 and TRBJ1-1 gives the full variable domain: DVKVTQSSRYLVKRTGEKVFLECVQDMDHENMFWYRQDPGLGLRLIYFSYDVKMKEKGDIPEGYSVSREKKERFSLILESASTNQTSMYLCASSPNRGLWTEAFFGQGTRLTVV.

The CDR3 sequence: CASSAGRESTEAFF. For the CDR3, the DNA is TGTGCCAGCAGCGCGGGCCGCGAGAGCACTGAAGCTTTCTTT. This chain links TRBV7-2 with TRBJ1-1; no definite D call. Germline V lookup: CDR1 SGHTA, CDR2 FQGNSA. V dropped 5 bases and J dropped 4 bases, with 14 bases sitting between them. There are 14 residues in the CDR3.

This chain connects TRBV7-2 to TRBJ1-5; 8 nucleotides line up with TRBD1. This CDR3 region has 14 residues. Trimming at V came to 5 bases and at J to 5 bases, leaving 5 bases not matched to a gene. The germline V gene has CDR1 SGHTA and CDR2 FQGNSA. CDR3 residues: CASSRTGTDQPQHF. In DNA, the CDR3 is TGTGCCAGCAGCCGGACAGGGACGGATCAGCCCCAGCATTTT.

The CDR3 sequence: CASSLGAEKLFF. CDR3 sequence (DNA): TGTGCCAGCAGCTTAGGGGCTGAAAAACTGTTTTTT. This sequence joins TRBV11-2 and TRBJ1-4; D is unresolved. V was cut by 1 base and J by 7 bases, with 4 bases left in between. CDR1 and CDR2 from the germline V gene are SGHAT and FQNNGV. The CDR3 contains 12 residues.

This rearrangement joins TRBV11-2 to TRBJ1-2; D is unclear. Deletions cut 1 base from V and 8 bases from J, with 11 bases between. CDR1 and CDR2 (germline): SGHAT, FQNNGV. This CDR3 has 13 residues. The CDR3 sequence is CASSLGANLGYTF. CDR3 bases: TGTGCCAGCAGCTTAGGGGCCAATTTGGGCTACACCTTC.

The chain employs TRBV7-9 and TRBJ1-1; TRBD1 matches 7 bases. J gave up 8 bases and V 6 bases, and 3 bases lay outside the gene matches. CDR3 length equals 11 residues. Per germline, CDR1 SEHNR and CDR2 FQNEAQ (reference sequence). The CDR3, as DNA: TGTGCCAGCAGACAGGACAGGGAAGCTTTCTTT. This codes for CASRQDREAFF.

The chain uses TRBV12-3 or TRBV12-4 and TRBJ1-5, with D unclear. V was pared by 5 bases and J by 3 bases, with 5 bases between. The length of the CDR3 is 12 residues. The CDR3 sequence is CASSLYNQPQHF. For the CDR3, the DNA is TGTGCCAGCAGTCTTTACAATCAGCCCCAGCATTTT.